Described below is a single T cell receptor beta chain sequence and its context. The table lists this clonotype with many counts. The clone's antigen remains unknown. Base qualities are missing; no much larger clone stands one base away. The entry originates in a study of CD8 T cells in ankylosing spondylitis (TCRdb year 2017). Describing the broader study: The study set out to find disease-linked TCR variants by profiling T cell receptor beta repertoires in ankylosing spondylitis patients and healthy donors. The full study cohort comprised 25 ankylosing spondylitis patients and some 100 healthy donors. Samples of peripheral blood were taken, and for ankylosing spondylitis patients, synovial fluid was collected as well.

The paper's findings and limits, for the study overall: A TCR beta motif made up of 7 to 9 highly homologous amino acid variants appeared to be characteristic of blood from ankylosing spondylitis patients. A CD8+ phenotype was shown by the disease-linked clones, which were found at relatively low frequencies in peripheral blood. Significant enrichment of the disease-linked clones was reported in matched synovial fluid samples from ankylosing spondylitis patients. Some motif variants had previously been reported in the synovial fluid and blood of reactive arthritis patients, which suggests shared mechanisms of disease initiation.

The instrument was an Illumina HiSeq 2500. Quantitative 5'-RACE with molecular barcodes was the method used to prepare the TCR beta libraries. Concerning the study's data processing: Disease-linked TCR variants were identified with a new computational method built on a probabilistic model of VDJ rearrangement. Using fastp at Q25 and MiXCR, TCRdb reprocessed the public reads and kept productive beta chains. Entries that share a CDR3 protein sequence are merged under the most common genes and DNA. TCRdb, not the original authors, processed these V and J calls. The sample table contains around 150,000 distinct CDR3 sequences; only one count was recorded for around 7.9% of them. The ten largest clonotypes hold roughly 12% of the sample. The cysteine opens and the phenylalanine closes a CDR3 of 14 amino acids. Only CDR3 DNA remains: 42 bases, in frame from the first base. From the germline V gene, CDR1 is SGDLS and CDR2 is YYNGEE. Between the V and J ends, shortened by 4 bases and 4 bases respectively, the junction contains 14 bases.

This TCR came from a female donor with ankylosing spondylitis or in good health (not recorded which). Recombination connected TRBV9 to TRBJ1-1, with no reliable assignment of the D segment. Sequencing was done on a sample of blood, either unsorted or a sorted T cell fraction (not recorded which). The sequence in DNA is TGTGCCAGCAGCCTCCCCGGGCCGGGCACTGAAGCTTTCTTT. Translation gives CASSLPGPGTEAFF. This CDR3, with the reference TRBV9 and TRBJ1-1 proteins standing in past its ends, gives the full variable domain DSGVTQTPKHLITATGQRVTLRCSPRSGDLSVYWYQQSLDQGLQFLIQYYNGEERAKGNILERFSAQQFPDLHSELNLSSLELGDSALYFCASSLPGPGTEAFFGQGTRLTVV.